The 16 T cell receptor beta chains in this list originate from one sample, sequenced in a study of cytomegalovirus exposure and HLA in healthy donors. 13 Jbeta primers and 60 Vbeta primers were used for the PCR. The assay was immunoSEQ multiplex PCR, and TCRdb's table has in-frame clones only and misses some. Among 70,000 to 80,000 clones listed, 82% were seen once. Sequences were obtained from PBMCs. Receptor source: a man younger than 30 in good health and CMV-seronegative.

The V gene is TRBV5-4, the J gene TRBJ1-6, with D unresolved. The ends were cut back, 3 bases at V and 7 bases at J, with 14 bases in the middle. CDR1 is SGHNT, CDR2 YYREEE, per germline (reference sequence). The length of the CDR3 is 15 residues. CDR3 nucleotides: TGTGCCAGCAGCTCTTTTACGGGAGTAAATTCACCCCTCCACTTT. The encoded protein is CASSSFTGVNSPLHF.

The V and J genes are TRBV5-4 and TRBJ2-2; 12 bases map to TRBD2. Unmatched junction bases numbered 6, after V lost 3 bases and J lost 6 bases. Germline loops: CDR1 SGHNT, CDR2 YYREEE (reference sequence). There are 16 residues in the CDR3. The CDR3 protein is CASSSLAGGPSGELFF. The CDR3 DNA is TGTGCCAGCAGCTCCCTAGCGGGGGGGCCATCCGGGGAGCTGTTTTTT.

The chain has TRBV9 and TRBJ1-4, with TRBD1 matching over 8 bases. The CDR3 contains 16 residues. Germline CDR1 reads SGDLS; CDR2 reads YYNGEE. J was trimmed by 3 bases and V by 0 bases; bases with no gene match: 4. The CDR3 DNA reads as TGTGCCAGCAGCGTAGGGACAGGGACTTCTAATGAAAAACTGTTTTTT. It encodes CASSVGTGTSNEKLFF.

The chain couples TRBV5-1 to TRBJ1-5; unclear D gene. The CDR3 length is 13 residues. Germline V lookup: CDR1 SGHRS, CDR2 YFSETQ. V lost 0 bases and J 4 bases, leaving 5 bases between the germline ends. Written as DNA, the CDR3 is TGCGCCAGCAGCTTGGACATAAATCAGCCCCAGCATTTT. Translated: CASSLDINQPQHF.

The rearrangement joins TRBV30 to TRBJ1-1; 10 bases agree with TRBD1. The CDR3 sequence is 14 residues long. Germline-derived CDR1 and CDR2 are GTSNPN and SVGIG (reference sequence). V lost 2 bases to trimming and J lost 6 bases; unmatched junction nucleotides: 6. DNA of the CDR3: TGTGCCTGGAGTTACGACAGGGGGCTCGCTGAAGCTTTCTTT. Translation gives CAWSYDRGLAEAFF.

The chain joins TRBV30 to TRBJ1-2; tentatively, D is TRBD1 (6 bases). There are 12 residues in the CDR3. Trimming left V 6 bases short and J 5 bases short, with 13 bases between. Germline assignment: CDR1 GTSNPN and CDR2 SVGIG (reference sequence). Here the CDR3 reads CACSLTGYGYTF. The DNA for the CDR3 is TGTGCCTGCAGCCTCACAGGGTATGGCTACACCTTC.

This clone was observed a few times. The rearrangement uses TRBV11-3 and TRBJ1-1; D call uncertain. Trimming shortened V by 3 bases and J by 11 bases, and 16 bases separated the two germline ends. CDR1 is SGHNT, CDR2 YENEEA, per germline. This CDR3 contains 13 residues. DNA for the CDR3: TGTGCCAGCAGCTTGAGGGCAGACCTTGCCGCTTTCTTT. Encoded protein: CASSLRADLAAFF.

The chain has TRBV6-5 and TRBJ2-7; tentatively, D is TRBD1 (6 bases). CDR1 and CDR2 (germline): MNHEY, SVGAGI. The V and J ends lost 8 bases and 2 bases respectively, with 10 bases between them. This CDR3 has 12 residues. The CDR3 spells CASGQGTYEQYF. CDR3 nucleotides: TGTGCCAGCGGCCAGGGGACCTACGAGCAGTACTTC.

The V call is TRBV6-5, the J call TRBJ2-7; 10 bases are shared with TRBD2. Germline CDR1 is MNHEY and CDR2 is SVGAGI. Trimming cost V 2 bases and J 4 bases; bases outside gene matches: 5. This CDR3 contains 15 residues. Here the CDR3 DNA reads TGTGCCAGCAGTTACGGTGGTAGCGGGAGGTACGAGCAGTACTTC. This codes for CASSYGGSGRYEQYF.

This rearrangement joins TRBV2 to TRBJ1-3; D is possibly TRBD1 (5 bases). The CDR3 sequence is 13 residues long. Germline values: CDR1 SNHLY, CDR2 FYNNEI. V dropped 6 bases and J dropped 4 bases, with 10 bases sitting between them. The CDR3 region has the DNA TGTGCCAGCAGGCGGGGGTCAGGAAACACCATATATTTT. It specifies CASRRGSGNTIYF.

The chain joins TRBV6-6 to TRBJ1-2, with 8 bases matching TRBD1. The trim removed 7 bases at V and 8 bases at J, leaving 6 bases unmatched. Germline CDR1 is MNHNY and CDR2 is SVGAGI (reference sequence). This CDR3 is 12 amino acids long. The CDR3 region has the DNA TGTGCCAGCACTCTGACAGGGGAAGGCTACACCTTC. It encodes CASTLTGEGYTF.

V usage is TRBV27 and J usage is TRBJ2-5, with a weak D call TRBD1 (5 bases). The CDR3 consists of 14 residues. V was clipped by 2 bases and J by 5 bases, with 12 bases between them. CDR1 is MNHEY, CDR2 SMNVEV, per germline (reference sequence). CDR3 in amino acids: CASSLRGDRETQYF. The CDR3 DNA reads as TGTGCCAGCAGTTTAAGGGGCGACCGGGAGACCCAGTACTTC.

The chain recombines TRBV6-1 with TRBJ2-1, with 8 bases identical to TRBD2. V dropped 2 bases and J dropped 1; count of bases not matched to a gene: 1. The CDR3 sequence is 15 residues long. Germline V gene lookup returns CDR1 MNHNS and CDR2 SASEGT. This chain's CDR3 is CASSEQRGSYNEQFF. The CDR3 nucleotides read TGTGCCAGCAGTGAACAGCGGGGGTCCTACAATGAGCAGTTCTTC.

The CDR3 DNA sequence: TGTGCCAGCAGCTCCCGCTCCTACGAGCAGTACTTC. It translates to CASSSRSYEQYF. This chain joins TRBV7-9 and TRBJ2-7; no firm D call. This CDR3 contains 12 residues. Germline loops: CDR1 SEHNR, CDR2 FQNEAQ (reference sequence). V gave up 4 bases and J gave up 0 bases, with 4 bases separating them.

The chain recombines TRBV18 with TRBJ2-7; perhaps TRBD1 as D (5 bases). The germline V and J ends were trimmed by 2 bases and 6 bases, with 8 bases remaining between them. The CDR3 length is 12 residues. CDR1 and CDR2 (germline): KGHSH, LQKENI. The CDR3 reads CASSPSGSEQYF. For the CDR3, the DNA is TGTGCCAGCTCACCATCAGGGTCCGAGCAGTACTTC.

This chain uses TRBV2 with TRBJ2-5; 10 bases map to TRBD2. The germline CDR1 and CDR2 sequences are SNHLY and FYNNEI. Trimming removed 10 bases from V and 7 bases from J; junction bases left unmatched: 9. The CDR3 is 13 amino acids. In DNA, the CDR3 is TGTGCCACCACACTAGCGGGGATGTGGACCCAGTACTTC. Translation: CATTLAGMWTQYF.